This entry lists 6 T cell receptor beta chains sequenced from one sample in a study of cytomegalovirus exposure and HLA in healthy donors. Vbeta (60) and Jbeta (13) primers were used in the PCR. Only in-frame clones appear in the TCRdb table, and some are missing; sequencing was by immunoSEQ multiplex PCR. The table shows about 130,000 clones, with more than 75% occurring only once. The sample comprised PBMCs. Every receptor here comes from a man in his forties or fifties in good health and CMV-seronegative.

The CDR3 DNA sequence: TGTGCCAGCAGCGGACTTACCGAAGCTTTCTTT. As protein: CASSGLTEAFF. The V gene is TRBV6-5, the J gene TRBJ1-1, with D hard to call. The CDR3 has 11 amino acids. V lost 6 bases and J 8 bases, leaving 10 bases between the germline ends. Looked up from germline, CDR1 is MNHEY and CDR2 is SVGAGI.

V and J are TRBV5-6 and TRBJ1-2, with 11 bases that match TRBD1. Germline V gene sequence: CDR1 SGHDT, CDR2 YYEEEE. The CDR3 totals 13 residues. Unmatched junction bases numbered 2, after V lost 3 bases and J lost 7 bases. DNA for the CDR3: TGTGCCAGCAGCTGGGGACAGGGGGGTGGCTACACCTTC. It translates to CASSWGQGGGYTF.

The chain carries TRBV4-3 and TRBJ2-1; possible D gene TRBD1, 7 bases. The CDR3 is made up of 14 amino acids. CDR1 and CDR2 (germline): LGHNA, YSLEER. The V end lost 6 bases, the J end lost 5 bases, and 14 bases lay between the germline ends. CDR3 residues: CASRGGGIDNEQFF. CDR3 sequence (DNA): TGCGCCAGCAGAGGGGGCGGGATTGACAATGAGCAGTTCTTC.

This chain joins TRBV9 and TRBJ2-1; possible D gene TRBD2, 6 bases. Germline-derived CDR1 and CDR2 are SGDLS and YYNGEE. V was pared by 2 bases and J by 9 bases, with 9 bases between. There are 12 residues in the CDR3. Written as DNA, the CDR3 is TGTGCCAGCAGCGTTGTGGGAGGTGAGCAGTTCTTC. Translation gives CASSVVGGEQFF.

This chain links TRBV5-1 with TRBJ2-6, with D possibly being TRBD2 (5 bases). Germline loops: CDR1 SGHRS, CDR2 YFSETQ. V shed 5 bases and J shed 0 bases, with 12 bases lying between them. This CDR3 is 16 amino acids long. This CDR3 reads CASRQALASGANVLTF. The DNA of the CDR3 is TGCGCCAGCAGGCAGGCCCTAGCCTCTGGGGCCAACGTCCTGACTTTC. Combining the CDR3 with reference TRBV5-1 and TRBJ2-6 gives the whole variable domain KAGVTQTPRYLIKTRGQQVTLSCSPISGHRSVSWYQQTPGQGLQFLFEYFSETQRNKGNFPGRFSGRQFSNSRSEMNVSTLELGDSALYLCASRQALASGANVLTFGAGSRLTVL.

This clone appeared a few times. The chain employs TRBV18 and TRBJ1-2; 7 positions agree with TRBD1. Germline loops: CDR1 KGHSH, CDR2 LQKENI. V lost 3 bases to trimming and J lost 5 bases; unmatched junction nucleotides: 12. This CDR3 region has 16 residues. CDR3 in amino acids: CASSPPSRQGTYGYTF. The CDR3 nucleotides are TGTGCCAGCTCACCTCCATCCCGACAGGGAACTTATGGCTACACCTTC.